This record concerns one T cell receptor beta chain sequence. As yet, its antigen is unknown. This may be a read error: a much more frequent sequence differs by one nucleotide. This sample stems from a study of regulatory T cells in long-lasting Graves disease. Study findings and constraints: Persistent disease samples used TRBV28, TRBJ1-2 and TRBJ2-5 preferentially.

Arm-PCR with iRepertoire HTBI primers amplified the CDR3 regions for these TCR beta libraries. Authors' processing steps: Sample data revealed approximately 60 TRBV and 14 TRBJ segments. TCRdb reanalysed the multiplex PCR reads using MiXCR and keeps one entry per CDR3 protein. Clone size and V and J calls follow TCRdb, not the original study. The table includes roughly 430,000 distinct CDR3 sequences, about 16% detected once. Time point: newly diagnosed GD, antithyroid drugs for less than 3 months. Researchers made the TCR library from RNA that was extracted from PBMCs. The CDR3 consists of 13 residues. Germline assignment: CDR1 MDHEN and CDR2 SYDVKM. Trimming removed 5 bases from V and 10 bases from J, with 15 bases in between. This same sample was also taken into another study, of T cells in Graves' hyperthyroidism and ophthalmopathy.

This rearrangement joins TRBV28 to TRBJ2-1; tentatively, D is TRBD1 (6 bases). The sequencing here drew on peripheral blood mononuclear cells (PBMCs), taken at new diagnosis, from a patient treated with antithyroid drugs. The sequence was collected from a woman in her thirties with Graves disease. The CDR3 region is CASSRQVTYEQFF. For the CDR3, the DNA is TGTGCCAGCAGTAGACAGGTTACCTACGAGCAGTTCTTC.